Each of the 32 T cell receptor beta chains below was sequenced from the same sample in a study of cytomegalovirus exposure and HLA in healthy donors (dated by TCRdb to about 2017). Library method: the immunoSEQ multiplex PCR assay. The multiplex PCR relied on a mix of 60 forward primers for TCR Vbeta segments and 13 reverse primers for TCR Jbeta segments. TCRdb obtained this table from immuneACCESS and retained in-frame rearrangements with V and J assigned. These tables miss some clones; where compared with another copy, unresolved V genes account for less than half of the shortfall, and the remainder is unexplained. The sample table holds roughly 200,000 clones, of which approximately 80% were seen once. The biggest ten clones account for over 1.5% of the sample. Sequences were obtained from PBMCs. The receptors here all came from a woman aged 30 to 39 in good health and CMV-seronegative.

The rearrangement uses TRBV4-1 and TRBJ1-2; 10 positions match TRBD1. Germline lookup yields CDR1 MGHRA and CDR2 YSYEKL. This CDR3 contains 14 residues. J gave up 4 bases and V 4 bases, and 3 bases lay outside the gene matches. CDR3 nucleotide sequence: TGCGCCAGCAGCCCTGGACAGGGGGTCTATGGCTACACCTTC. It encodes CASSPGQGVYGYTF.

The rearrangement uses TRBV28 and TRBJ1-1, with TRBD1 matching 7 bases. V lost 4 bases and J lost 6; bases outside the gene matches: 8. This CDR3 is built from 14 residues. Germline V gene data show CDR1 as MDHEN and CDR2 as SYDVKM. CDR3 residues: CASSWRGPHAEAFF. The CDR3 bases are TGTGCCAGCAGTTGGAGGGGGCCCCATGCTGAAGCTTTCTTT.

V usage is TRBV6-6 and J usage is TRBJ2-2; 7 nucleotides align to TRBD2. CDR1 MNHNY and CDR2 SVGAGI come from the germline V gene (reference sequence). CDR3 length equals 16 residues. V gave up 8 bases and J gave up 1 base; unmatched junction bases: 10. CDR3 bases: TGTGCCAGCGGGGGGGACGACACCCTGAACACCGGGGAGCTGTTTTTT. Its translation is CASGGDDTLNTGELFF.

Only a few counts were recorded for this clone. This chain uses TRBV11-2 with TRBJ2-1, with 8 bases aligning to TRBD2. V lost 6 bases, J lost 9 bases, and 16 bases stayed unmatched. The CDR3 loop spans 16 amino acids. Germline V gene sequence: CDR1 SGHAT, CDR2 FQNNGV. In nucleotides, the CDR3 is TGTGCCAGCAGAGCCTCGGGGACTAGTGGTTGGACTGAGCAGTTCTTC. It yields the protein CASRASGTSGWTEQFF.

This chain links TRBV7-3 with TRBJ1-1, with D possibly TRBD1 on 5 matching bases. V gave up 3 bases and J gave up 4 bases, with 18 bases separating them. The CDR3 has 16 amino acids. Per the germline V gene, CDR1 is SGHTA and CDR2 is FQGTGA. CDR3 DNA: TGTGCCAGCAGCTTGGTCCCAGGGTTAACTCCCACTGAAGCTTTCTTT. Amino acid sequence: CASSLVPGLTPTEAFF.

DNA for the CDR3: TGTGCCAGTAGTATAGATGGGACAGGGTTCGACGAGCAGTACTTC. Translation: CASSIDGTGFDEQYF. V gene TRBV19 combines with J gene TRBJ2-7; TRBD1 aligns across 9 bases. The CDR3 has 15 amino acids. Germline assignment: CDR1 LNHDA and CDR2 SQIVND (reference sequence). With V trimmed by 0 bases and J by 5 bases, 5 bases remained unmatched.

The chain recombines TRBV6-1 with TRBJ1-2; 9 bases fit TRBD1. In germline, CDR1 is MNHNS, CDR2 SASEGT. With V trimmed by 8 bases and J by 3 bases, 1 base remained unmatched. The CDR3 loop spans 12 amino acids. CDR3 residues: CASWDRDYGYTF. The CDR3 region has the DNA TGTGCCAGCTGGGACAGGGACTATGGCTACACCTTC.

This clone was observed once. The chain links TRBV5-1 to TRBJ2-2; D may be TRBD1 (8 bases). There are 17 residues in the CDR3. V was clipped by 4 bases and J by 1 base, with 17 bases between them. CDR1 is SGHRS and CDR2 is YFSETQ in the germline V gene. CDR3 in amino acids: CASSGRDRPMNTGELFF. As DNA, the CDR3 is TGCGCCAGCAGCGGGAGGGACAGGCCCATGAACACCGGGGAGCTGTTTTTT. Using reference TRBV5-1 and TRBJ2-2 for the parts outside the CDR3, the full variable domain is KAGVTQTPRYLIKTRGQQVTLSCSPISGHRSVSWYQQTPGQGLQFLFEYFSETQRNKGNFPGRFSGRQFSNSRSEMNVSTLELGDSALYLCASSGRDRPMNTGELFFGEGSRLTVL.

This clone was found a few times. This chain uses TRBV11-1 with TRBJ1-1; D remains ambiguous. Per the germline V gene, CDR1 is SGHAT and CDR2 is FQDESV (reference sequence). The CDR3 contains 14 residues. Trimming took 5 bases from V and 1 from J, leaving 11 bases between them. The CDR3 nucleotides are TGTGCCAGCAGCCGAGCGTGGCCGAACACTGAAGCTTTCTTT. Translation: CASSRAWPNTEAFF.

The V and J genes are TRBV5-4 and TRBJ2-5; D gene unclear. Germline V gives CDR1 SGHNT, CDR2 YYREEE (reference sequence). With 0 bases removed from V and 0 bases from J, the gap between germline ends came to 6 bases. The CDR3 totals 14 residues. The CDR3 DNA follows: TGTGCCAGCAGCTTGGTACAGTACCAAGAGACCCAGTACTTC. Encoded protein: CASSLVQYQETQYF.

With respect to this clone: The same CDR3 is also encoded by other DNA sequences in this sample. The chain carries TRBV18 and TRBJ1-2, with 7 bases identical to TRBD1. V lost 3 bases to trimming and J lost 3 bases; unmatched junction nucleotides: 1. This CDR3 comprises 13 residues. The germline CDR1 and CDR2 sequences are KGHSH and LQKENI. The CDR3 bases are TGTGCCAGCTCACCCGGACAGGACTATGGCTACACCTTC. This codes for CASSPGQDYGYTF.

This rearrangement joins TRBV4-2 to TRBJ1-2; D possibly corresponds to TRBD1 (5 bases). The CDR3 length is 15 residues. Trimming took off 1 base at V and 8 bases at J, with 17 bases between the two ends. Germline V gene sequence: CDR1 LGHNA, CDR2 YNFKEQ. CDR3 loop: CASSQVLDTRVGYTF. The CDR3 region has the DNA TGTGCCAGCAGCCAAGTCTTGGACACAAGAGTCGGCTACACCTTC.

This chain links TRBV2 with TRBJ2-3; 9 nucleotides agree with TRBD2. The CDR3 length is 15 residues. V shed 2 bases and J 8 bases; nucleotides not matched to a gene: 8. CDR1 is SNHLY and CDR2 is FYNNEI in the germline V gene. The CDR3 bases are TGTGCCAGCAGTGAATTGCGGGGGGGTACGGGTACGCAGTATTTT. This sequence encodes CASSELRGGTGTQYF.

This chain joins TRBV7-2 and TRBJ1-2, with 7 positions matching TRBD1. The junction had 8 bases not matched to a gene; V was cut back by 5 bases and J by 8 bases. Germline V gives CDR1 SGHTA, CDR2 FQGNSA. The CDR3 has 13 residues. Here the CDR3 DNA reads TGTGCCAGCAGCCCAACAGGGGCGGGCGGCTACACCTTC. It is translated as CASSPTGAGGYTF.

V is TRBV10-1 and J is TRBJ1-4; 7 bases are a match to TRBD1. J gave up 0 bases and V 5 bases, and 6 bases lay outside the gene matches. Germline V lookup: CDR1 WNHNN, CDR2 SYGVQD (reference sequence). The CDR3 loop spans 16 amino acids. CDR3 DNA sequence: TGCGCCAGCAGTCCAGGGACAGCTGCAACTAATGAAAAACTGTTTTTT. This gives the protein CASSPGTAATNEKLFF.

The chain couples TRBV27 to TRBJ2-7; possibly TRBD1 for D (6 bases). The CDR3 has 13 amino acids. Trimming removed 7 bases from V and 3 bases from J, with 13 bases in between. CDR1 is MNHEY and CDR2 is SMNVEV in the germline V gene (reference sequence). The CDR3: CASNNRESYEQYF. The CDR3 DNA is TGTGCCAGCAACAACAGGGAAAGCTACGAGCAGTACTTC.

The rearrangement uses TRBV7-9 and TRBJ2-3; 7 nucleotides agree with TRBD2. The germline gives CDR1 SEHNR, CDR2 FQNEAQ (reference sequence). The CDR3 loop spans 15 amino acids. The junction had 3 bases not matched to a gene; V was cut back by 3 bases and J by 0 bases. CDR3 protein: CASSFRGVSTDTQYF. In DNA, the CDR3 is TGTGCCAGCAGCTTTCGGGGGGTTAGCACAGATACGCAGTATTTT.

The rearrangement links TRBV19 to TRBJ2-7; D perhaps matches TRBD2 (5 bases). Germline V gives CDR1 LNHDA, CDR2 SQIVND (reference sequence). There are 13 residues in the CDR3. Trimming shortened V by 3 bases and J by 5 bases, and 11 bases separated the two germline ends. The CDR3, as DNA: TGTGCCAGTAGTATGTCATGGGGAGACGAGCAGTACTTC. Its translation is CASSMSWGDEQYF.

In nucleotides, the CDR3 is TGCAGCGTTGAGATCCGTCAGACAAAGAGCTCCTACGAGCAGTACTTC. Its translation is CSVEIRQTKSSYEQYF. The rearrangement links TRBV29-1 to TRBJ2-7; D not certain. CDR1 and CDR2 from the germline V gene are SQVTM and ANQGSEA. The length of the CDR3 is 16 residues. The germline V and J ends were trimmed by 3 bases and 0 bases, with 18 bases remaining between them.

V usage is TRBV11-2 and J usage is TRBJ2-1, with 12 positions matching TRBD2. Germline V gene lookup returns CDR1 SGHAT and CDR2 FQNNGV. V was pared by 4 bases and J by 7 bases, with 2 bases of the junction left unmatched. The CDR3 is 14 residues long. This CDR3 is CASSSSGGGNEQFF. CDR3 nucleotide sequence: TGTGCCAGCAGCTCTAGCGGGGGGGGAAATGAGCAGTTCTTC.

The chain joins TRBV6-1 to TRBJ2-3; D is ambiguous. The germline gives CDR1 MNHNS, CDR2 SASEGT. The CDR3 contains 13 residues. Trimming stripped 6 bases from V and 0 bases from J, with 7 bases between. The CDR3 protein is CASRGRSTDTQYF. The DNA for the CDR3 is TGTGCCAGCAGGGGCCGAAGCACAGATACGCAGTATTTT.

This sequence joins TRBV5-1 and TRBJ2-5; D is possibly TRBD2 (6 bases). The assigned J gene may be wrong: the sequence end matches TRBJ2-7 better. Per germline, CDR1 SGHRS and CDR2 YFSETQ. The CDR3 loop spans 15 amino acids. For the CDR3, the DNA is TGCGCCAGCAGCCGGTCGTCTTCGGGGGTTGGCGAGCAGTACTTC. Translating gives CASSRSSSGVGEQYF.

The chain links TRBV6-1 to TRBJ1-3, with D perhaps TRBD1 (5 bases). The CDR3 totals 20 residues. The V and J ends lost 2 bases and 3 bases respectively, with 26 bases between them. Germline V CDR1 and CDR2: MNHNS, SASEGT. CDR3 DNA sequence: TGTGCCAGCAGTGAAATAGTCATCAGACAGTATTTGCCCTATGGAAACACCATATATTTT. Amino acids: CASSEIVIRQYLPYGNTIYF.

The J gene is TRBJ1-6, the V gene TRBV7-3; perhaps TRBD1 as D (5 bases). Germline CDR1 SGHTA, CDR2 FQGTGA. Trimming removed 4 bases at V and 7 bases at J, with 14 bases between. The length of the CDR3 is 15 residues. The CDR3 sequence: CASSSQGVGNSPLHF. CDR3 nucleotides: TGTGCCAGCAGCTCGCAGGGCGTTGGGAATTCACCCCTCCACTTT.

This sequence joins TRBV19 and TRBJ2-5, with TRBD2 identical over 9 bases. Germline-derived CDR1 and CDR2 are LNHDA and SQIVND (reference sequence). V trimming: 5 bases; J trimming: 4 bases; junction bases outside the gene matches: 8. The CDR3 length is 15 residues. In DNA, the CDR3 is TGTGCCAGTAGTGCCGTGCGGGGGGGCAGAGAGACCCAGTACTTC. Its protein is CASSAVRGGRETQYF.

The rearrangement uses TRBV6-5 and TRBJ1-4; D is uncertain. From germline, CDR1 is MNHEY and CDR2 SVGAGI. The CDR3 covers 14 residues. The V end was cut by 6 bases, the J end by 10 bases, with 18 bases between. DNA for the CDR3: TGTGCCAGCAGCCGAGCGGACCACCCGGCAAAACTGTTTTTT. Protein: CASSRADHPAKLFF.

The genes are TRBV14 and TRBJ1-2; 8 bases are shared with TRBD1. With V trimmed by 4 bases and J by 5 bases, 9 bases remained unmatched. Germline CDR1 is SGHDN and CDR2 is FVKESK. CDR3 length: 15 amino acids. DNA for the CDR3: TGTGCCAGCAGCCTGATTACAGGGGGTTGGTATGGCTACACCTTC. The encoded protein is CASSLITGGWYGYTF.

This clone was picked up a small number of times. The V and J genes are TRBV2 and TRBJ2-5, with 9 bases identical to TRBD2. Per the germline V gene, CDR1 is SNHLY and CDR2 is FYNNEI. The CDR3 extends over 14 amino acids. V lost 3 bases to trimming and J lost 1 base; unmatched junction nucleotides: 0. CDR3 region: CASSEREGQETQYF. The CDR3 DNA sequence: TGTGCCAGCAGTGAGCGGGAGGGCCAAGAGACCCAGTACTTC.

This chain joins TRBV6-6 and TRBJ1-5, with TRBD1 identical over 7 bases. Germline V gene lookup returns CDR1 MNHNY and CDR2 SVGAGI (reference sequence). V dropped 5 bases and J dropped 4; count of bases not matched to a gene: 5. The CDR3 covers 14 residues. The CDR3 loop is CASSPGTVNQPQHF. The CDR3 DNA follows: TGTGCCAGCAGTCCCGGGACAGTGAATCAGCCCCAGCATTTT.

The rearrangement links TRBV2 to TRBJ2-3; 12 nucleotides line up with TRBD1. Germline CDR1 reads SNHLY; CDR2 reads FYNNEI. There are 17 residues in the CDR3. Trimming cost V 3 bases and J 5 bases; bases outside gene matches: 9. The CDR3 loop is CASSDTGTGGWEDTQYF. DNA of the CDR3: TGTGCCAGCAGTGATACCGGGACAGGGGGCTGGGAAGATACGCAGTATTTT.

The chain recombines TRBV7-9 with TRBJ2-4; 7 bases are a match to TRBD2. CDR1 is SEHNR, CDR2 FQNEAQ, per germline (reference sequence). This CDR3 is 15 amino acids long. Germline trimming cut 4 bases from V and 5 bases from J; bases unmatched to any gene: 8. The CDR3: CASSWGGGGENIQYF. The CDR3 DNA follows: TGTGCCAGCAGCTGGGGAGGCGGGGGTGAAAACATTCAGTACTTC.

The chain employs TRBV19 and TRBJ2-6, with 9 bases that match TRBD1. The CDR3 has 17 residues. Germline V lookup: CDR1 LNHDA, CDR2 SQIVND (reference sequence). V trimming: 5 bases; J trimming: 1 base; junction bases outside the gene matches: 6. The CDR3 nucleotides are TGTGCCAGTAGTCCCGGGACAGGGCCTTCTGGGGCCAACGTCCTGACTTTC. Translated: CASSPGTGPSGANVLTF.